Shown below are 27 T cell receptor beta chains from a single sample sequenced in a study of T cell repertoires in cytomegalovirus infection. For these TCRs, the target antigens are not known. Each CDR3 protein gets one entry after TCRdb re-called the reads with MiXCR. The table has about 770,000 distinct CDR3 sequences, 29% seen once. Sequences were derived from cultured CD8+ T cells from PBMCs, sampled from culture after CMV antigen stimulation. The receptors shown here come from a human donor in good health (CMV status not recorded). Some clones in this sample may be carry-over from other donors' samples.

This clonotype showed up just a few times. The chain carries TRBV4-1 and TRBJ2-7, with D maybe TRBD2 (5 bases). This CDR3 region has 13 residues. The germline V gene has CDR1 MGHRA and CDR2 YSYEKL. Here the CDR3 DNA reads TGTGCCAGCAGCCAAGCGGACGGCTACGAGCAGTACGTC. Its protein product is CASSQADGYEQYV.

This CDR3 reads CASSLKGQGYHNEQFF. CDR3 bases: TGTGCCAGCAGTTTAAAGGGACAGGGGTACCACAATGAGCAGTTCTTC. V and J are TRBV27 and TRBJ2-1; TRBD1 aligns across 10 bases. Germline lookup yields CDR1 MNHEY and CDR2 SMNVEV (reference sequence). This CDR3 is built from 16 residues. Trimming removed 2 bases from V and 5 bases from J; junction bases left unmatched: 6.

This chain connects TRBV7-9 to TRBJ1-2, with TRBD1 identical over 9 bases. Germline V lookup: CDR1 SEHNR, CDR2 FQNEAQ (reference sequence). J was trimmed by 4 bases and V by 5 bases; bases with no gene match: 11. The CDR3 sequence is 16 residues long. As DNA, the CDR3 is TGTGCCAGCAGCGACGACAGGGGGGGGCTCAGCTATGGCTACACCTTC. Residues: CASSDDRGGLSYGYTF.

This clonotype occurred a few times. The V gene is TRBV27, the J gene TRBJ2-1; 7 bases line up with TRBD1. After removal of 7 bases from V and 8 bases from J, the junction contained 14 bases not matched to a gene. CDR1 is MNHEY and CDR2 is SMNVEV in the germline V gene (reference sequence). The CDR3 length is 15 residues. CDR3 bases: TGTGCCAGCATGAAGTCGGGACAGTTGAGGGATGAGCAGTTCTTC. Residues: CASMKSGQLRDEQFF.

This clonotype was seen at least ten times. J is TRBJ2-3 and V is TRBV7-2, with 10 bases aligning to TRBD1. Germline V gene data show CDR1 as SGHTA and CDR2 as FQGNSA. The CDR3 is 15 amino acids. V shed 4 bases and J 4 bases; nucleotides not matched to a gene: 5. The CDR3 region is CASSSGQGSSDTQYF. CDR3 nucleotide sequence: TGTGCCAGCAGCTCGGGACAGGGGAGCTCAGATACGCAGTATTTT.

This clonotype has ten or more counts. J is TRBJ1-3 and V is TRBV7-6, with 7 bases identical to TRBD1. The germline V gene has CDR1 SGHVS and CDR2 FNYEAQ. The CDR3 extends over 16 amino acids. V shed 5 bases, J shed 0 bases, and the junction held 7 bases outside the gene matches. This chain's CDR3 is CASSRDRASSGNTIYF. DNA of the CDR3: TGTGCCAGCAGCCGTGACAGGGCCTCCTCTGGAAACACCATATATTTT. Filled out from reference TRBV7-6 and TRBJ1-3, the complete variable domain reads GAGVSQSPRYKVTKRGQDVALRCDPISGHVSLYWYRQALGQGPEFLTYFNYEAQQDKSGLPNDRFSAERPEGSISTLTIQRTEQRDSAMYRCASSRDRASSGNTIYFGEGSWLTVV.

CDR3 nucleotides: TGTGCCAGCAGCTCCCTTGCGGGGGGGGAGCTGTTTTTT. Amino acid sequence: CASSSLAGGELFF. The J gene is TRBJ2-2, the V gene TRBV7-6; the D gene is possibly TRBD2 (6 bases). The CDR3 sequence is 13 residues long. Germline V gene data show CDR1 as SGHVS and CDR2 as FNYEAQ. The V end lost 4 bases, the J end lost 8 bases, and 11 bases lay between the germline ends.

This clonotype was detected a few times. The chain's CDR3 is CSVGFGTGLEAFF. The DNA of the CDR3 is TGCAGCGTTGGTTTCGGGACGGGGCTTGAAGCTTTCTTT. The rearrangement joins TRBV29-1 to TRBJ1-1; weak D call: TRBD1 (5 bases). The CDR3 is 13 residues long. Germline CDR1 is SQVTM and CDR2 is ANQGSEA. V lost 4 bases and J 7 bases, leaving 16 bases between the germline ends. Full variable domain (remainder filled in from reference TRBV29-1 and TRBJ1-1): SAVISQKPSRDICQRGTSLTIQCQVDSQVTMMFWYRQQPGQSLTLIATANQGSEATYESGFVIDKFPISRPNLTFSTLTVSNMSPEDSSIYLCSVGFGTGLEAFFGQGTRLTVV.

This clonotype was counted a few times. The CDR3 region is CASRDDRVYEQYV. CDR3 sequence (DNA): TGTGCCAGCAGAGACGACAGGGTCTACGAGCAGTACGTC. V gene TRBV28 combines with J gene TRBJ2-7; TRBD1 matches at 7 bases. Germline assignment: CDR1 MDHEN and CDR2 SYDVKM. This CDR3 spans 13 amino acids. V shed 6 bases and J 3 bases; nucleotides not matched to a gene: 5.

The rearrangement links TRBV10-3 to TRBJ2-2, with D possibly being TRBD1 (5 bases). The CDR3 consists of 17 residues. V was trimmed by 0 bases and J by 1 base, leaving 12 bases between them. Germline CDR1 is ENHRY and CDR2 is SYGVKD. This CDR3 reads CAISESAVQVNTGELFF. The CDR3 coding sequence is TGTGCCATCAGTGAGTCGGCAGTACAGGTGAACACCGGGGAGCTGTTTTTT.

In DNA, the CDR3 is TGTGTGGCAGGGCAATGGGATGAAGCTTTCTTT. Protein sequence: CVAGQWDEAFF. The chain links TRBV19 to TRBJ1-1; D perhaps matches TRBD1 (5 bases). CDR3 length: 11 amino acids. CDR1 and CDR2 (germline): LNHDA, SQIVND (reference sequence). Combining the CDR3 with reference TRBV19 and TRBJ1-1 gives the whole variable domain DGGITQSPKYLFRKEGQNVTLSCEQNLNHDAMYWYRQDPGQGLRLIYYSQIVNDFQKGDIAEGYSVSREKKESFPLTVTSAQKNPTAFYLCVAGQWDEAFFGQGTRLTVV.

This clonotype occurred many times. This sequence joins TRBV7-3 and TRBJ2-4; 11 nucleotides align to TRBD1. This CDR3 is built from 16 residues. The germline CDR1 and CDR2 sequences are SGHTA and FQGTGA. Trimming removed 4 bases from V and 0 bases from J; junction bases left unmatched: 2. CDR3 sequence: CASSSGTGGAKNIQYF. The CDR3 nucleotides read TGTGCCAGCAGCTCGGGGACAGGGGGAGCCAAAAACATTCAGTACTTC.

Only a few counts were recorded for this clonotype. The chain couples TRBV6-8 to TRBJ2-5; 9 nucleotides match TRBD2. The CDR3 is made up of 15 amino acids. Per germline, CDR1 MNHGY and CDR2 SAAAGT. V shed 5 bases and J 3 bases; nucleotides not matched to a gene: 7. The CDR3 region has the DNA TGTGCCAGCAGTCCGAGCGGGGGGCTCGAAGAGACCCAGTACTTC. Protein product: CASSPSGGLEETQYF.

This chain connects TRBV9 to TRBJ2-7; TRBD1 might be the D (6 bases). V lost 3 bases and J 0 bases, leaving 10 bases between the germline ends. The CDR3 contains 14 residues. The germline gives CDR1 SGDLS, CDR2 YYNGEE. CDR3 coding DNA: TGTGCCAGCAGCGAGGGGGTATTCTCCTACGAGCAGTACTTC. Protein sequence: CASSEGVFSYEQYF.

CDR3 region: CSARSPSTGELFF. CDR3 bases: TGCAGTGCTAGGAGCCCCTCCACCGGGGAGCTGTTTTTT. This sequence joins TRBV20-1 and TRBJ2-2, with no clear D. CDR3 length: 13 residues. The V end was cut by 3 bases, the J end by 4 bases, with 9 bases between. Germline V gene sequence: CDR1 DFQATT, CDR2 SNEGSKA (reference sequence).

V and J are TRBV12-5 and TRBJ2-1, with 12 bases fitting TRBD2. CDR1 LGHNT and CDR2 FRNRAP come from the germline V gene. The length of the CDR3 is 16 residues. V lost 3 bases, J lost 7 bases, and 7 bases stayed unmatched. The chain's CDR3 is CASGFLTSGGSNEQFF. CDR3 nucleotide sequence: TGTGCTAGTGGTTTCCTCACTAGCGGGGGGTCAAATGAGCAGTTCTTC.

This clonotype was seen ten or more times. The chain uses TRBV7-2 and TRBJ1-3, with D unclear. V was shortened by 5 bases and J by 1 base, with 15 bases between the two germline ends. In germline, CDR1 is SGHTA, CDR2 FQGNSA. The CDR3 sequence is 16 residues long. As DNA, the CDR3 is TGTGCCAGCAGCCCGCACTCGACTGTTTCTGGAAACACCATATATTTT. Translation gives CASSPHSTVSGNTIYF.

Remarks on this clonotype: One end of the junction does not line up with germline, which may come from a read error. V and J are TRBV6-5 and TRBJ1-1; 11 bases agree with TRBD1. Per germline, CDR1 MNHEY and CDR2 SVGAGI. The CDR3 is made up of 16 amino acids. The chain's CDR3 is CTSSYGGQGGNTEAFF. CDR3 DNA: TGTACCAGCAGTTACGGGGGACAGGGGGGGAACACTGAAGCTTTCTTT.

The V call is TRBV20-1, the J call TRBJ2-5, with 14 bases identical to TRBD2. Germline V gene lookup returns CDR1 DFQATT and CDR2 SNEGSKA (reference sequence). V lost 3 bases, J lost 3 bases, and 6 bases stayed unmatched. The CDR3 has 16 amino acids. The CDR3 is CSASETSGGAEETQYF. The CDR3 DNA is TGCAGTGCTAGTGAGACTAGCGGGGGGGCGGAAGAGACCCAGTACTTC.

The chain employs TRBV20-1 and TRBJ2-3; D may correspond to TRBD1 or TRBD2 (5 bases each). This CDR3 comprises 13 residues. Trimming stripped 8 bases from V and 4 bases from J, with 16 bases between. CDR1 is DFQATT and CDR2 is SNEGSKA in the germline V gene (reference sequence). CDR3 in DNA: TGCAGTACAAGGGGAGAGGATGCAGATACGCAGTATTTT. Translating it yields CSTRGEDADTQYF.

The chain combines TRBV25-1 with TRBJ1-2, with 7 nucleotides matching TRBD1. Per the germline V gene, CDR1 is MGHDK and CDR2 is SYGVNS. The CDR3 covers 17 residues. The V and J ends lost 5 bases and 2 bases, in that order; junction bases with no gene match: 14. DNA for the CDR3: TGTGCCAGCAGTCGAAGTCGTCGACAGGGACCCAACTATGGCTACACCTTC. The encoded protein is CASSRSRRQGPNYGYTF.

The V gene is TRBV11-2, the J gene TRBJ1-1; D gene ambiguous. V shed 5 bases and J shed 4 bases, with 17 bases lying between them. Germline CDR1 is SGHAT and CDR2 is FQNNGV. This CDR3 has 15 residues. CDR3 nucleotide sequence: TGTGCCAGCAGCCCCTGGGATTTCTCGGGCACTGAAGCTTTCTTT. Its protein is CASSPWDFSGTEAFF.

This clonotype was seen a few times. The V and J genes are TRBV7-9 and TRBJ1-4, with a weak D call TRBD1 (6 bases). With 4 bases removed from V and 7 bases from J, the gap between germline ends came to 19 bases. Germline V lookup: CDR1 SEHNR, CDR2 FQNEAQ (reference sequence). The CDR3 is 16 amino acids. The CDR3 sequence is CASSSLEGGGSEKLFF. The CDR3 DNA is TGTGCCAGCAGCTCCCTCGAAGGGGGGGGCTCTGAAAAACTGTTTTTT.

This chain uses TRBV7-9 with TRBJ2-1; D call uncertain. This CDR3 spans 12 amino acids. V gave up 5 bases and J gave up 6 bases, with 8 bases separating them. Germline assignment: CDR1 SEHNR and CDR2 FQNEAQ (reference sequence). The CDR3 loop reads CASSRSGNEQFF. The CDR3 nucleotides read TGTGCCAGCAGCCGGTCGGGCAATGAGCAGTTCTTC.

This clonotype appeared a few times. The chain joins TRBV27 to TRBJ2-1, with 9 bases matching TRBD1. Germline values: CDR1 MNHEY, CDR2 SMNVEV (reference sequence). The CDR3 has 17 residues. V shed 6 bases, J shed 3 bases, and the junction held 12 bases outside the gene matches. Here the CDR3 DNA reads TGTGCCAGCAGGAACCTAATCACAGGGGGCTTCTACAATGAGCAGTTCTTC. Protein product: CASRNLITGGFYNEQFF.

The CDR3 loop is CASSVGDRGLYEQYF. CDR3 bases: TGTGCCAGCAGCGTGGGTGACAGGGGGCTGTACGAGCAGTACTTC. V usage is TRBV9 and J usage is TRBJ2-7; 10 bases are shared with TRBD1. This CDR3 contains 15 residues. Looked up from germline, CDR1 is SGDLS and CDR2 is YYNGEE. After removal of 2 bases from V and 4 bases from J, the junction contained 6 bases not matched to a gene.

There are a few counts of this clonotype. This sequence joins TRBV7-3 and TRBJ2-5; 8 bases agree with TRBD2. Germline V gene lookup returns CDR1 SGHTA and CDR2 FQGTGA. The CDR3 has 21 amino acids. The V gene end was trimmed by 2 bases and the J gene end by 1 base; junction bases not matched to a gene: 21. The CDR3 loop reads CASSLGRAGAGFTRIQETQYF. CDR3 bases: TGTGCCAGCAGCTTAGGCCGAGCGGGGGCAGGTTTTACCCGGATCCAAGAGACCCAGTACTTC.